What follows are 28 T cell receptor beta chains derived from one specimen sequenced in a study of T cell changes during pregnancy in multiple sclerosis (dated by TCRdb to the late 2010s). To prepare the library, the immunoSEQ multiplex PCR assay was applied. Not all clones reach the TCRdb copy of this immuneACCESS table, which keeps in-frame sequences only. Checked studies attribute under half of the gap to unresolved V genes and leave the rest unexplained. In this sample the table shows around 59,000 clones, approximately 90% of which occur a single time. Together, the top ten hold around 3% of the sample. Sequences were derived from peripheral blood, sampled in the third trimester of pregnancy. All receptors come from a female donor in good health, enrolled as a control in a pregnancy study.

The rearrangement uses TRBV29-1 and TRBJ2-2; 9 positions agree with TRBD1. The germline V gene has CDR1 SQVTM and CDR2 ANQGSEA. The V segment lost 7 bases and the J segment 7 bases; nucleotides outside the gene matches: 7. This CDR3 region has 13 residues. Here the CDR3 reads CSATGGWDGELFF. The CDR3 nucleotides read TGCAGCGCCACAGGGGGCTGGGACGGGGAGCTGTTTTTT.

The chain carries TRBV5-8 and TRBJ2-7; D uncertain. V was cut by 6 bases and J by 3 bases, with 7 bases left in between. In germline, CDR1 is SGHTS, CDR2 YDEGEE. The CDR3 length is 11 residues. The CDR3 reads CASTKSYEQYF. The CDR3 nucleotides read TGTGCCAGCACCAAGAGCTACGAGCAGTACTTC. The whole variable domain, filled in from reference TRBV5-8 and TRBJ2-7, reads EAGVTQSPTHLIKTRGQQATLRCSPISGHTSVYWYQQALGLGLQFLLWYDEGEERNRGNFPPRFSGRQFPNYSSELNVNALELEDSALYLCASTKSYEQYFGPGTRLTVT.

The chain couples TRBV6-4 to TRBJ2-3, with D possibly being TRBD1 (6 bases). Germline V CDR1 and CDR2: MRHNA, SNTAGT. The CDR3 covers 14 residues. Trimming stripped 7 bases from V and 2 bases from J, with 13 bases between. CDR3 in DNA: TGTGCCAGCAAGGGGGACGGACTCACAGATACGCAGTATTTT. Protein: CASKGDGLTDTQYF.

The chain is built from TRBV18 and TRBJ1-2, with TRBD1 identical over 7 bases. Losses at the gene ends were 2 bases for V and 3 bases for J; bases not matched to a gene: 0. The CDR3 length is 13 residues. Germline V gives CDR1 KGHSH, CDR2 LQKENI. CDR3 DNA sequence: TGTGCCAGCTCACCAGGGACAGACTATGGCTACACCTTC. This codes for CASSPGTDYGYTF. The whole variable domain, remainder taken from reference TRBV18 and TRBJ1-2, is NAGVMQNPRHLVRRRGQEARLRCSPMKGHSHVYWYRQLPEEGLKFMVYLQKENIIDESGMPKERFSAEFPKEGPSILRIQQVVRGDSAAYFCASSPGTDYGYTFGSGTRLTVV.

This chain connects TRBV19 to TRBJ2-6; perhaps TRBD1 as D (6 bases). Trimming took 7 bases from V and 0 from J, leaving 13 bases between them. Germline CDR1 is LNHDA and CDR2 is SQIVND (reference sequence). This CDR3 has 16 residues. This chain's CDR3 is CASKPGHLSGANVLTF. As DNA, the CDR3 is TGTGCCAGTAAACCGGGACACCTCTCTGGGGCCAACGTCCTGACTTTC.

The chain carries TRBV27 and TRBJ2-3; TRBD1 aligns across 7 bases. Germline CDR1 MNHEY, CDR2 SMNVEV (reference sequence). CDR3 length: 14 amino acids. The junction had 5 bases not matched to a gene; V was cut back by 6 bases and J by 2 bases. Here the CDR3 reads CASSRDRDTDTQYF. In DNA, the CDR3 is TGTGCCAGCAGCAGAGACAGGGACACAGATACGCAGTATTTT.

The chain joins TRBV5-1 to TRBJ1-2; D is perhaps TRBD1 (5 bases). With 4 bases removed from V and 1 base from J, the gap between germline ends came to 11 bases. CDR3 length: 14 amino acids. The germline V gene encodes CDR1 SGHRS and CDR2 YFSETQ. This CDR3 reads CASSPGGGNYGYTF. CDR3 nucleotides: TGCGCCAGCAGCCCGGGCGGGGGTAACTATGGCTACACCTTC.

The chain is built from TRBV7-7 and TRBJ2-6, with D tentatively TRBD1 (6 bases). The ends were cut back, 1 base at V and 0 bases at J, with 7 bases in the middle. In germline, CDR1 is SSHAT, CDR2 FNYEAQ (reference sequence). The CDR3 runs to 16 residues. The CDR3 DNA reads as TGTGCCAGCAGCTTAGGGGACAACTCTGGGGCCAACGTCCTGACTTTC. Amino acids: CASSLGDNSGANVLTF.

The gene calls are TRBV19 and TRBJ1-3; a possible D gene is TRBD1 (6 bases). The CDR3 consists of 15 residues. The germline V gene has CDR1 LNHDA and CDR2 SQIVND (reference sequence). The V end lost 9 bases, the J end lost 3 bases, and 18 bases lay between the germline ends. The CDR3 DNA sequence: TGTGCCAGCCTCAACTCCGGGACATATGGAAACACCATATATTTT. This gives the protein CASLNSGTYGNTIYF.

The rearrangement joins TRBV19 to TRBJ1-5, with 12 bases aligning to TRBD1. CDR3 length equals 13 residues. Germline V gives CDR1 LNHDA, CDR2 SQIVND (reference sequence). V was clipped by 10 bases and J by 6 bases; unmatched bases: 4. In DNA, the CDR3 is TGTGCCACGGGACAGGGGGCCGCTCAGCCCCAGCATTTT. Translated, it gives CATGQGAAQPQHF.

V and J are TRBV29-1 and TRBJ1-1, with D tentatively TRBD1 (5 bases). V was cut by 4 bases and J by 1 base, with 7 bases left in between. The CDR3 has 12 amino acids. The germline V gene has CDR1 SQVTM and CDR2 ANQGSEA. The CDR3, as DNA: TGCAGCGTTGGAGGACAGAACACTGAAGCTTTCTTT. It translates to CSVGGQNTEAFF.

This chain links TRBV7-2 with TRBJ2-7; 10 bases map to TRBD2. This CDR3 is built from 15 residues. The germline V gene has CDR1 SGHTA and CDR2 FQGNSA. Trimming took 3 bases from V and 5 from J; bases not matched to a gene: 7. The CDR3 sequence is CASSFGLAGDHEQYF. The CDR3 nucleotides are TGTGCCAGCAGCTTCGGGCTAGCGGGAGACCACGAGCAGTACTTC.

The chain joins TRBV15 to TRBJ1-2; no clear D. V was trimmed by 1 base and J by 7 bases, leaving 13 bases between them. The CDR3 is 14 residues long. Germline V gene lookup returns CDR1 LNHNV and CDR2 YYDKDF (reference sequence). For the CDR3, the DNA is TGTGCCACCAGCAGAGGTGGCCTCACGTCTGGCTACACCTTC. Its protein product is CATSRGGLTSGYTF.

Here the CDR3 reads CAITTPGLAGPGELFF. The CDR3 nucleotides are TGTGCCATCACCACCCCGGGACTAGCGGGGCCCGGGGAGCTGTTTTTT. V and J are TRBV10-3 and TRBJ2-2, with 13 bases identical to TRBD2. CDR1 is ENHRY, CDR2 SYGVKD, per germline. After removal of 7 bases from V and 6 bases from J, the junction contained 8 bases not matched to a gene. This CDR3 spans 16 amino acids.

The J gene is TRBJ2-2, the V gene TRBV28; 9 bases are a match to TRBD2. The ends lost 6 bases at V and 6 bases at J; junction bases unmatched: 14. This CDR3 is built from 17 residues. In germline, CDR1 is MDHEN, CDR2 SYDVKM. CDR3 nucleotides: TGTGCCAGCAGGCCATACCGTCGCGGGAGGGCCCCCGGGGAGCTGTTTTTT. This translates into CASRPYRRGRAPGELFF.

This chain uses TRBV5-1 with TRBJ2-4; D might be TRBD2 (6 bases). With 4 bases removed from V and 8 bases from J, the gap between germline ends came to 13 bases. Germline V gene lookup returns CDR1 SGHRS and CDR2 YFSETQ. The CDR3 runs 13 residues. CDR3 sequence (DNA): TGCGCCAGCAGCGGGGACGGAGGGGACATTCAGTACTTC. Amino acids: CASSGDGGDIQYF.

The CDR3 nucleotides are TGTGCCAGCAGCCCGATAGAAGCGGCCCAACACGAGCAGTACTTC. Protein product: CASSPIEAAQHEQYF. J is TRBJ2-7 and V is TRBV4-2; D may be TRBD2 (5 bases). The CDR3 loop spans 15 amino acids. Germline CDR1 is LGHNA and CDR2 is YNFKEQ. The V end was cut by 4 bases, the J end by 5 bases, with 18 bases between.

J is TRBJ1-4 and V is TRBV5-4; 9 bases map to TRBD1. V lost 4 bases and J lost 7; bases outside the gene matches: 5. Germline CDR1 and CDR2: SGHNT and YYREEE (reference sequence). The CDR3 is made up of 14 amino acids. In DNA, the CDR3 is TGTGCCAGCAGCCCGGGACAGGGCGGTGAAAAACTGTTTTTT. Residues: CASSPGQGGEKLFF.

V gene TRBV28 combines with J gene TRBJ2-1; 9 positions match TRBD2. After removal of 6 bases from V and 7 bases from J, the junction contained 13 bases not matched to a gene. CDR3 length: 16 residues. The germline CDR1 and CDR2 sequences are MDHEN and SYDVKM. CDR3 nucleotide sequence: TGTGCCAGCAGGGGCCTTAGCGGGGGATCAGTAAATGAGCAGTTCTTC. Translating it yields CASRGLSGGSVNEQFF.

The chain is built from TRBV4-1 and TRBJ1-2, with D hard to call. Germline CDR1 is MGHRA and CDR2 is YSYEKL. This CDR3 has 16 residues. V lost 3 bases, J lost 3 bases, and 17 bases lay in between. CDR3 nucleotides: TGCGCCAGCAGCCAGAGGATAGATCCGGGATACTATGGCTACACCTTC. This codes for CASSQRIDPGYYGYTF.

The rearrangement uses TRBV10-3 and TRBJ2-7, with TRBD2 matching 9 bases. Germline trimming cut 11 bases from V and 4 bases from J; bases unmatched to any gene: 12. Germline values: CDR1 ENHRY, CDR2 SYGVKD. The CDR3 consists of 14 residues. The CDR3 region is CAVGSGTSLYEQYF. The DNA for the CDR3 is TGTGCCGTCGGTTCCGGGACTAGCCTTTACGAGCAGTACTTC.

Regarding this clone: This sample also contains other DNA sequences that code for the same CDR3. The CDR3 reads CASSLGETGELFF. The CDR3 DNA sequence: TGTGCCAGCAGCCTAGGGGAGACCGGGGAGCTGTTTTTT. The rearrangement joins TRBV9 to TRBJ2-2, with D tentatively TRBD1 or TRBD2 (5 bases each). Germline V gene data show CDR1 as SGDLS and CDR2 as YYNGEE. The V gene lost 4 bases and the J gene lost 5 bases, with 9 bases spanning the gap. There are 13 residues in the CDR3.

The chain combines TRBV18 with TRBJ1-2; 7 bases line up with TRBD1. Germline CDR1 and CDR2: KGHSH and LQKENI. The V gene end was trimmed by 6 bases and the J gene end by 4 bases; junction bases not matched to a gene: 14. This CDR3 is 16 amino acids long. The CDR3 sequence: CASSGPGTDSFYGYTF. Written as DNA, the CDR3 is TGTGCCAGCTCCGGTCCCGGGACAGACTCGTTCTATGGCTACACCTTC.

This chain joins TRBV9 and TRBJ2-7; TRBD1 aligns across 7 bases. V was pared by 2 bases and J by 1 base, with 3 bases of the junction left unmatched. The CDR3 covers 14 residues. Germline lookup yields CDR1 SGDLS and CDR2 YYNGEE. The CDR3 loop is CASSVGQVSYEQYF. CDR3 in DNA: TGTGCCAGCAGCGTTGGACAGGTATCCTACGAGCAGTACTTC.

The chain is built from TRBV9 and TRBJ1-2; the D is unclear. The V gene's germline CDR1 is SGDLS and CDR2 YYNGEE. V was clipped by 0 bases and J by 4 bases, with 13 bases between them. CDR3 length equals 15 residues. CDR3 nucleotide sequence: TGTGCCAGCAGCGTAGGAGAGGGCGAGGGCTATGGCTACACCTTC. It is translated as CASSVGEGEGYGYTF. Full variable domain (missing parts from reference TRBV9 and TRBJ1-2): DSGVTQTPKHLITATGQRVTLRCSPRSGDLSVYWYQQSLDQGLQFLIQYYNGEERAKGNILERFSAQQFPDLHSELNLSSLELGDSALYFCASSVGEGEGYGYTFGSGTRLTVV.

V is TRBV7-2 and J is TRBJ2-1; 7 nucleotides agree with TRBD1. Trimming removed 7 bases from V and 9 bases from J; junction bases left unmatched: 15. This CDR3 comprises 15 residues. Germline V gene data show CDR1 as SGHTA and CDR2 as FQGNSA. CDR3 region: CASTYDRGRAGEQFF. The CDR3 bases are TGTGCCAGCACCTACGATAGGGGGCGCGCGGGTGAGCAGTTCTTC.

The genes are TRBV11-2 and TRBJ2-7; 7 nucleotides line up with TRBD1. Germline V gene data show CDR1 as SGHAT and CDR2 as FQNNGV. J was trimmed by 2 bases and V by 6 bases; bases with no gene match: 10. The CDR3 covers 15 residues. The chain's CDR3 is CASRPTSGQPYEQYF. CDR3 nucleotides: TGTGCCAGCAGACCGACCTCGGGACAGCCCTACGAGCAGTACTTC.

This chain links TRBV5-1 with TRBJ2-5; 9 nucleotides match TRBD2. Germline CDR1 is SGHRS and CDR2 is YFSETQ. The CDR3 is made up of 16 amino acids. V trimming: 3 bases; J trimming: 1 base; junction bases outside the gene matches: 7. The CDR3 coding sequence is TGCGCCAGCAGCTCCTCCGGGACTAGCTTCCAAGAGACCCAGTACTTC. Translating it yields CASSSSGTSFQETQYF. The full variable domain, with the rest looked up from reference TRBV5-1 and TRBJ2-5, is KAGVTQTPRYLIKTRGQQVTLSCSPISGHRSVSWYQQTPGQGLQFLFEYFSETQRNKGNFPGRFSGRQFSNSRSEMNVSTLELGDSALYLCASSSSGTSFQETQYFGPGTRLLVL.